In its sample, the clone carrying this TCR beta chain was seen many times. Germline V gene data show CDR1 as LNHNV and CDR2 as YYDKDF (reference sequence). The CDR3 consists of 14 residues. Trimming shortened V by 6 bases and J by 1 base, and 10 bases separated the two germline ends. These data belong to a study of prognosis after radiotherapy for stage I lung cancer. Across the whole study: Distant metastases were recorded in several patients after radiotherapy, at a median of approximately seven months, and no significant progression was recorded in about 14.

Genomic DNA yielded TCR beta CDR3, amplified by two-round multiplex PCR. Primers specific to each TRBV and TRBJ gene were used in first-round PCR. TCRdb recomputed calls from the multiplex PCR reads with MiXCR, one row per CDR3 protein. The table includes about 20,000 distinct CDR3 sequences, roughly 40% detected once. The clonotype comes from a donor aged 50 or older with non-small cell lung cancer. The specimen comprised PBMCs, sampled before or after stereotactic body radiation therapy (not recorded which). The chain joins TRBV15 to TRBJ2-4, with unresolved D. The chain's CDR3 is CATSQGHAKNIQYF. CDR3 nucleotide sequence: TGTGCCACCAGTCAAGGGCATGCCAAAAACATTCAGTACTTC.